The 29 T cell receptor beta chains reported below all come from one sample, sequenced in a study of OX40 agonist ivuxolimab in advanced cancers. Profiled with immunoSEQ multiplex PCR; TCRdb holds only in-frame clones, not every one. Of under 80,000 clones in the sample, around 84% were seen once. Sample: CD4+ or CD8+ T cells sorted from blood, taken in a trial of the OX40 agonist ivuxolimab. These receptors were taken from an adult with an advanced solid tumor such as melanoma, head and neck, liver or kidney cancer.

This clone was detected a few times. The CDR3 loop reads CASTDFSNQPQHF. The CDR3 nucleotides are TGTGCCAGTACGGACTTTAGCAATCAGCCCCAGCATTTT. The V call is TRBV19, the J call TRBJ1-5; D remains ambiguous. The CDR3 totals 13 residues. Trimming pared 7 bases from V and 0 bases from J, leaving 7 bases between. Germline assignment: CDR1 LNHDA and CDR2 SQIVND (reference sequence). Full variable domain (rest looked up from reference TRBV19 and TRBJ1-5): DGGITQSPKYLFRKEGQNVTLSCEQNLNHDAMYWYRQDPGQGLRLIYYSQIVNDFQKGDIAEGYSVSREKKESFPLTVTSAQKNPTAFYLCASTDFSNQPQHFGDGTRLSIL.

This sequence joins TRBV6-6 and TRBJ2-1, with TRBD1 matching over 12 bases. Germline V lookup: CDR1 MNHNY, CDR2 SVGAGI (reference sequence). Unmatched junction bases numbered 9, after V lost 8 bases and J lost 10 bases. This CDR3 contains 14 residues. The CDR3 nucleotides are TGTGCCAGCGACCCGGGACAGGGGGCAAGGGAGCAGTTCTTC. This encodes CASDPGQGAREQFF.

The chain links TRBV27 to TRBJ1-5; weak D call: TRBD1 (5 bases). The CDR3 consists of 15 residues. Germline V lookup: CDR1 MNHEY, CDR2 SMNVEV (reference sequence). V shed 5 bases and J shed 1 base, with 12 bases lying between them. The CDR3 DNA follows: TGTGCCAGCAGTCCCTGGACAATGAGCAATCAGCCCCAGCATTTT. Protein product: CASSPWTMSNQPQHF.

The chain links TRBV19 to TRBJ2-2; TRBD1 agrees at 8 bases. Looked up from germline, CDR1 is LNHDA and CDR2 is SQIVND (reference sequence). With 4 bases clipped from V and 4 bases from J, the junction kept 8 bases outside the gene matches. The CDR3 runs 16 residues. CDR3 residues: CASSTPGGAGTGELFF. CDR3 coding DNA: TGTGCCAGTAGTACTCCAGGGGGCGCGGGCACCGGGGAGCTGTTTTTT.

V usage is TRBV14 and J usage is TRBJ1-1, with D perhaps matching TRBD1 (5 bases). The CDR3 is 13 amino acids. V was pared by 0 bases and J by 4 bases, with 6 bases between. Germline assignment: CDR1 SGHDN and CDR2 FVKESK. The CDR3 spells CASSQDRGTEAFF. In DNA form, the CDR3 reads TGTGCCAGCAGCCAAGATAGGGGCACTGAAGCTTTCTTT.

The V and J genes are TRBV27 and TRBJ1-2, with D possibly matching TRBD1 (6 bases). The CDR3 contains 15 residues. CDR1 MNHEY and CDR2 SMNVEV come from the germline V gene (reference sequence). Trimming removed 3 bases at V and 3 bases at J, with 14 bases between. CDR3 sequence: CASSFSSRGHYGYTF. As DNA, the CDR3 is TGTGCCAGCAGTTTCTCATCTCGGGGGCACTATGGCTACACCTTC.

This clone was seen a few times. V usage is TRBV18 and J usage is TRBJ1-1; D unresolved. Per the germline V gene, CDR1 is KGHSH and CDR2 is LQKENI. V lost 1 base to trimming and J lost 3 bases, with 0 bases between them. This CDR3 has 11 amino acids. The CDR3 nucleotides read TGTGCCAGCTCACCACACACTGAAGCTTTCTTT. It yields the protein CASSPHTEAFF.

This chain connects TRBV27 to TRBJ2-3; 16 positions agree with TRBD2. The V and J ends lost 8 bases and 1 base, in that order; junction bases with no gene match: 6. Germline assignment: CDR1 MNHEY and CDR2 SMNVEV (reference sequence). The CDR3 consists of 17 residues. The CDR3 protein is CASSGLAGGWGTDTQYF. In nucleotides, the CDR3 is TGTGCCAGCTCGGGACTAGCGGGGGGGTGGGGCACAGATACGCAGTATTTT.

This chain uses TRBV6-5 with TRBJ2-1; no definite D call. Trimming pared 7 bases from V and 9 bases from J, leaving 16 bases between. The length of the CDR3 is 13 residues. Germline V lookup: CDR1 MNHEY, CDR2 SVGAGI. In nucleotides, the CDR3 is TGTGCCAGCACCTCCTTTAGCACGAGTGAGCAGTTCTTC. This gives the protein CASTSFSTSEQFF.

CDR3 sequence: CAISLGGSGNTIYF. The CDR3 nucleotides are TGTGCCATCAGCCTAGGGGGCTCTGGAAACACCATATATTTT. The J gene is TRBJ1-3, the V gene TRBV10-3, with a weak D call TRBD1 (6 bases). V lost 6 bases and J 0 bases, leaving 9 bases between the germline ends. The CDR3 runs 14 residues. CDR1 is ENHRY and CDR2 is SYGVKD in the germline V gene.

This sequence joins TRBV7-2 and TRBJ2-1; D is unresolved. Germline V gene lookup returns CDR1 SGHTA and CDR2 FQGNSA. V lost 0 bases, J lost 6 bases, and 6 bases lay in between. This CDR3 has 13 residues. CDR3 protein: CASSLALGNEQFF. CDR3 nucleotide sequence: TGTGCCAGCAGCTTAGCGCTAGGCAATGAGCAGTTCTTC.

The CDR3 sequence is CASSLLRAHEQFF. The CDR3 nucleotides read TGTGCCAGCAGCTTATTACGAGCGCATGAGCAGTTCTTC. The chain recombines TRBV7-9 with TRBJ2-1; D is unclear. The length of the CDR3 is 13 residues. The germline V gene encodes CDR1 SEHNR and CDR2 FQNEAQ (reference sequence). Trimming took 2 bases from V and 8 from J, leaving 10 bases between them.

This clone was observed once. The gene calls are TRBV7-2 and TRBJ2-1; D is unresolved. Germline V gene lookup returns CDR1 SGHTA and CDR2 FQGNSA. Trimming stripped 1 base from V and 1 base from J, with 8 bases between. There are 15 residues in the CDR3. CDR3 in DNA: TGTGCCAGCAGCTTAGACTACTTTTCCTACAATGAGCAGTTCTTC. This codes for CASSLDYFSYNEQFF.

The chain carries TRBV25-1 and TRBJ1-1, with 8 bases matching TRBD1. The CDR3 is 14 amino acids. The trim removed 8 bases at V and 3 bases at J, leaving 8 bases unmatched. The germline V gene encodes CDR1 MGHDK and CDR2 SYGVNS. Here the CDR3 DNA reads TGTGCCAGCTTAACAGGGGGTCGGGACACTGAAGCTTTCTTT. Translating it yields CASLTGGRDTEAFF. Drawing the rest from reference TRBV25-1 and TRBJ1-1, the complete variable domain is EADIYQTPRYLVIGTGKKITLECSQTMGHDKMYWYQQDPGMELHLIHYSYGVNSTEKGDLSSESTVSRIRTEHFPLTLESARPSHTSQYLCASLTGGRDTEAFFGQGTRLTVV.

This clone showed up just once. The chain is built from TRBV10-3 and TRBJ2-1, with 11 bases aligning to TRBD2. V dropped 4 bases and J dropped 12; count of bases not matched to a gene: 14. Germline values: CDR1 ENHRY, CDR2 SYGVKD. The CDR3 loop spans 16 amino acids. This CDR3 reads CAISAKTSGATVGQFF. CDR3 in DNA: TGTGCCATCAGTGCGAAGACTAGCGGGGCCACAGTTGGGCAGTTCTTC.

Remarks on this clone: Other DNA sequences in the sample encode the same CDR3. J is TRBJ1-5 and V is TRBV2; the D is unclear. This CDR3 contains 15 residues. V shed 1 base and J shed 1 base, with 8 bases lying between them. Germline CDR1 reads SNHLY; CDR2 reads FYNNEI. The CDR3 nucleotides are TGTGCCAGCAGTGAAGAGGGCCTAAGCAATCAGCCCCAGCATTTT. This sequence encodes CASSEEGLSNQPQHF.

The chain joins TRBV5-1 to TRBJ1-1; D might be TRBD1 (6 bases). The CDR3 has 11 residues. V was clipped by 4 bases and J by 8 bases, with 9 bases between them. Looked up from germline, CDR1 is SGHRS and CDR2 is YFSETQ. The CDR3 loop is CASSLGTEAFF. The DNA for the CDR3 is TGCGCCAGCAGCCTAGGGACAGAAGCTTTCTTT. The whole variable domain, filled in from reference TRBV5-1 and TRBJ1-1, reads KAGVTQTPRYLIKTRGQQVTLSCSPISGHRSVSWYQQTPGQGLQFLFEYFSETQRNKGNFPGRFSGRQFSNSRSEMNVSTLELGDSALYLCASSLGTEAFFGQGTRLTVV.

The chain carries TRBV11-3 and TRBJ1-1; tentatively, D is TRBD1 (5 bases). Looked up from germline, CDR1 is SGHNT and CDR2 is YENEEA. There are 14 residues in the CDR3. V dropped 5 bases and J dropped 0 bases, with 10 bases sitting between them. This CDR3 reads CASSRGGVNTEAFF. In DNA, the CDR3 is TGTGCCAGCAGCCGAGGAGGGGTGAACACTGAAGCTTTCTTT.

The chain employs TRBV27 and TRBJ1-3; weak D call: TRBD1 (5 bases). The CDR3 contains 14 residues. Germline CDR1 and CDR2: MNHEY and SMNVEV (reference sequence). Deletions cut 5 bases from V and 5 bases from J, with 13 bases between. CDR3 bases: TGTGCCAGCAGTCCTTTGGGGGAGAGAAACACCATATATTTT. Translating gives CASSPLGERNTIYF.

This rearrangement joins TRBV25-1 to TRBJ2-1, with 7 nucleotides matching TRBD1. The V gene's germline CDR1 is MGHDK and CDR2 SYGVNS. V lost 3 bases to trimming and J lost 7 bases; unmatched junction nucleotides: 9. This CDR3 region has 15 residues. CDR3 bases: TGTGCCAGCAGTGAGGTCGGGACAGTTCTGAATGAGCAGTTCTTC. Its protein is CASSEVGTVLNEQFF.

The J gene is TRBJ2-3, the V gene TRBV7-2; D might be TRBD2 (6 bases). With 5 bases removed from V and 5 bases from J, the gap between germline ends came to 17 bases. The V gene's germline CDR1 is SGHTA and CDR2 FQGNSA. The CDR3 sequence is 15 residues long. The CDR3 region is CASSVVGSGQDTQYF. The CDR3, as DNA: TGTGCCAGCAGCGTGGTGGGTAGCGGCCAAGATACGCAGTATTTT.

The chain uses TRBV6-5 and TRBJ2-7; D unresolved. The ends were cut back, 0 bases at V and 12 bases at J, with 12 bases in the middle. The CDR3 spans 12 residues. From germline, CDR1 is MNHEY and CDR2 SVGAGI. CDR3 nucleotide sequence: TGTGCCAGCAGTTACTCGGCAGACCTTTTGTACTTC. Amino acid sequence: CASSYSADLLYF.

This clone was detected only once. The V call is TRBV5-1, the J call TRBJ2-7; perhaps TRBD2 as D (6 bases). The CDR3 is 15 residues long. The V gene lost 3 bases and the J gene lost 1 base, with 14 bases spanning the gap. Germline assignment: CDR1 SGHRS and CDR2 YFSETQ. The CDR3 is CASSSGGPLSYEQYF. For the CDR3, the DNA is TGCGCCAGCAGCTCTGGAGGGCCCCTTTCCTACGAGCAGTACTTC.

The V call is TRBV9, the J call TRBJ2-7; TRBD2 agrees at 14 bases. The ends lost 2 bases at V and 1 base at J; junction bases unmatched: 11. Germline-derived CDR1 and CDR2 are SGDLS and YYNGEE. The CDR3 loop spans 19 amino acids. The CDR3 DNA is TGTGCCAGCAGCGTCCTTCCGGGACTAGCGGGAGTTGCATCCTACGAGCAGTACTTC. As protein: CASSVLPGLAGVASYEQYF.

V and J are TRBV7-8 and TRBJ1-1, with D maybe TRBD1 (6 bases). The CDR3 is 13 amino acids. V was pared by 0 bases and J by 10 bases, with 12 bases between. From germline, CDR1 is SGHVS and CDR2 FQNEAQ. CDR3 bases: TGTGCCAGCAGCTTAGCCCCACAGGGAATAGCTTTCTTT. Its protein is CASSLAPQGIAFF.

CDR3 sequence (DNA): TGTGCCAGCAGCTTAGGGCTAGCGGGGGGTACACAAGAGACCCAGTACTTC. Protein product: CASSLGLAGGTQETQYF. The chain joins TRBV7-2 to TRBJ2-5; 11 bases match TRBD2. The germline CDR1 and CDR2 sequences are SGHTA and FQGNSA. CDR3 length: 17 amino acids. Trimming removed 1 base from V and 2 bases from J; junction bases left unmatched: 6.

This clone has just one count. The chain is built from TRBV10-3 and TRBJ2-5; D might be TRBD1 (5 bases). Germline V gives CDR1 ENHRY, CDR2 SYGVKD. Trimming stripped 8 bases from V and 1 base from J, with 11 bases between. The CDR3 length is 13 residues. CDR3 sequence reads: CAIARQPQETQYF. The CDR3 region has the DNA TGTGCCATCGCAAGACAGCCCCAAGAGACCCAGTACTTC.

This clone has a single count. This rearrangement joins TRBV4-1 to TRBJ2-5; 8 bases are shared with TRBD2. Germline V gene data show CDR1 as MGHRA and CDR2 as YSYEKL. This CDR3 has 16 residues. The V segment lost 4 bases and the J segment 5 bases; nucleotides outside the gene matches: 12. CDR3 nucleotide sequence: TGCGCCAGCAGCCTACCCCAAGGACTAGCTCGGGAGACCCAGTACTTC. Translation: CASSLPQGLARETQYF.

The chain recombines TRBV5-8 with TRBJ2-5, with D perhaps TRBD2 (6 bases). From germline, CDR1 is SGHTS and CDR2 YDEGEE. The CDR3 has 16 amino acids. The ends were cut back, 1 base at V and 2 bases at J, with 15 bases in the middle. Here the CDR3 reads CASSLRVSGPQETQYF. CDR3 DNA: TGTGCCAGCAGCTTGAGGGTTAGCGGACCTCAAGAGACCCAGTACTTC.